The entry below gives a single T cell receptor beta chain sequence along with its context. V lost 4 bases and J lost 8, with 17 bases in between. This CDR3 contains 14 residues. Germline V lookup: CDR1 SGHTA, CDR2 FQGNSA. This sample is drawn from a study of blood T cell repertoires in COVID-19. Study in general: T cells, B-cell-depleted T cells, or PBMCs supplied cDNA or gDNA.

Using immunoSEQ multiplex PCR, the repertoire was profiled, and TCRdb retains in-frame clones only, with some absent. This table has over 40,000 clones, about nine tenths appearing once. The TCR sequence derives from a man between 65 and 85 years old with acute or convalescent COVID-19. The sequencing sample was made of peripheral blood. The V gene is TRBV7-2, the J gene TRBJ1-1; a weak D match, TRBD1 (5 bases). DNA for the CDR3: TGTGCCAGCAGCTCCCCGGGGGAATTGAGAGAAGCTTTCTTT. It codes for CASSSPGELREAFF.